This record looks at one T cell receptor (beta chain) sequence and its context. Other DNA variants within this sample encode the same CDR3. Generated by immunoSEQ multiplex PCR, the TCRdb table keeps only in-frame clones and is missing some. The table has 600,000 to 700,000 clones, around 73% seen once. This sample is part of a study of shared clonotypes between healthy human individuals. The sequenced sample was memory CD4+ T cells sorted from blood. Noted subset: CD45RA-negative fraction. The source is a woman in her twenties or thirties in good health.

CDR3 in DNA: TGTGCCAGTAGTATGGGACAGGGTTATCAGCCCCAGCATTTT. Its translation is CASSMGQGYQPQHF. The chain combines TRBV19 with TRBJ1-5; 9 bases agree with TRBD1. Germline V gene sequence: CDR1 LNHDA, CDR2 SQIVND (reference sequence). The CDR3 loop spans 14 amino acids. Trimming at V came to 3 bases and at J to 5 bases, leaving 2 bases not matched to a gene.